This T cell receptor beta chain was found in a study of CD8 T cells in ankylosing spondylitis. This clonotype came up a few times. Its antigen is currently unknown. The V gene's germline CDR1 is SEHNR and CDR2 FQNEAQ (reference sequence). CDR3 size: 16 residues. Deletions cut 4 bases from V and 4 bases from J, with 20 bases between. Points from the study as a whole: There was reportedly significant enrichment of clones that were disease-linked in matched ankylosing spondylitis synovial fluid.

TCRdb reanalysed the 5' RACE reads using MiXCR and keeps one entry per CDR3 protein. The table lists 250,000 to 400,000 distinct CDR3 sequences, roughly 11% of them singletons. The V and J genes are TRBV7-9 and TRBJ2-7; the D gene could be TRBD1 or TRBD2 (5 bases each). Material: blood, either unsorted or a sorted T cell fraction (not recorded which). The sequence came from a female donor with ankylosing spondylitis or in good health (not recorded which). The CDR3 spells CASSYGRTGPFYEQYF. Here the CDR3 DNA reads TGTGCCAGCAGCTACGGCCGAACGGGACCTTTTTACGAGCAGTACTTC.